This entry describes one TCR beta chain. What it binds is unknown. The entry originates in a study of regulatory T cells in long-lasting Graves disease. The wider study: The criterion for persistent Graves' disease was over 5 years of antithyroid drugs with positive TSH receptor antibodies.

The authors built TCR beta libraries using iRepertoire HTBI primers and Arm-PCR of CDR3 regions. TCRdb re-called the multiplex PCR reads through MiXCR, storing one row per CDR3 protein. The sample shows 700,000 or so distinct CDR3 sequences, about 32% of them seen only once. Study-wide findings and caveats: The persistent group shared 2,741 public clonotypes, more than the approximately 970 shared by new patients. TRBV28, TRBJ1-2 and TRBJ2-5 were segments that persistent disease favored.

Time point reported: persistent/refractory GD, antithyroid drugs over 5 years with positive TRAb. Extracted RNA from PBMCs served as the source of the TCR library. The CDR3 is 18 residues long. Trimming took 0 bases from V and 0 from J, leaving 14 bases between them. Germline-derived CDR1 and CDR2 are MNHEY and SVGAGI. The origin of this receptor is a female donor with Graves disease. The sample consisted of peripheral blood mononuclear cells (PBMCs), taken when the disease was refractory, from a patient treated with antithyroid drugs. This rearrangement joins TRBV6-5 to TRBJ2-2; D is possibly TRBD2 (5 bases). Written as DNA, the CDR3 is TGTGCCAGCAGTTACTCGATCCACGAGGGAGCGAACACCGGGGAGCTGTTTTTT. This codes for CASSYSIHEGANTGELFF.